One and the same sample provided the 16 T cell receptor beta chains below, sequenced in a study of blood T cells in healthy people across ages (dated by TCRdb to the mid-2010s). The protocol used for the library was 5' RACE. The sample was run on an Illumina HiSeq 2500. A second PCR of roughly 6 to 11 cycles was run with a J-beta primer mix and a sample-barcoded 5' primer. Clones were called with MiXCR by TCRdb after fastp trimmed the public reads at Q25, and only in-frame beta chains were retained. Entries are consolidated by CDR3 protein sequence, retaining the most common genes and DNA. Across this sample there are about 1.6 million distinct CDR3 sequences, with roughly 32% seen only once. Of the sample, over 9% falls within the top ten clones. The sample taken for sequencing was blood. The receptor set was obtained from a woman younger than 45 in good health.

This clonotype showed up just a few times. The rearrangement joins TRBV27 to TRBJ2-7; the D gene is possibly TRBD2 (6 bases). Germline assignment: CDR1 MNHEY and CDR2 SMNVEV (reference sequence). V was shortened by 4 bases and J by 0 bases, with 13 bases between the two germline ends. CDR3 length equals 15 residues. In DNA, the CDR3 is TGTGCCAGCAGTTCCCTTGGGGACTTCTCCTACGAGCAGTACTTC. Residues: CASSSLGDFSYEQYF.

This clonotype was counted a few times. V is TRBV20-1 and J is TRBJ2-7; 10 bases agree with TRBD2. The CDR3 has 14 residues. The germline CDR1 and CDR2 sequences are DFQATT and SNEGSKA (reference sequence). Trimming at V came to 6 bases and at J to 3 bases, leaving 8 bases not matched to a gene. CDR3 sequence reads: CSASPAGGLYEQYF. CDR3 DNA: TGCAGTGCGAGCCCAGCGGGGGGGCTCTACGAGCAGTACTTC.

The chain is built from TRBV2 and TRBJ2-5; D is uncertain. The V gene lost 8 bases and the J gene lost 5 bases, with 12 bases spanning the gap. The CDR3 consists of 12 residues. Germline values: CDR1 SNHLY, CDR2 FYNNEI. CDR3 DNA sequence: TGTGCCAGCGGACCGGATGGGGAGACCCAGTACTTC. It is translated as CASGPDGETQYF. The full variable domain, its missing parts supplied by reference TRBV2 and TRBJ2-5, is EPEVTQTPSHQVTQMGQEVILRCVPISNHLYFYWYRQILGQKVEFLVSFYNNEISEKSEIFDDQFSVERPDGSNFTLKIRSTKLEDSAMYFCASGPDGETQYFGPGTRLLVL.

The chain employs TRBV13 and TRBJ2-7; 11 positions match TRBD1. TRBJ2-5 explains the end of the DNA better; the J call may be wrong. The CDR3 spans 14 residues. From germline, CDR1 is PRHDT and CDR2 FYEKMQ (reference sequence). CDR3 nucleotide sequence: TGTGCCAGCAAAAGGACAGGGGGCGGAGAGACCCAGTACTTC. Protein product: CASKRTGGGETQYF.

This clonotype was seen only a few times. The V and J genes are TRBV5-6 and TRBJ2-5, with 13 bases aligning to TRBD2. This CDR3 region has 16 residues. The junction had 3 bases not matched to a gene; V was cut back by 2 bases and J by 2 bases. The germline V gene has CDR1 SGHDT and CDR2 YYEEEE. This CDR3 is CASSLLAGGRQETQYF. The CDR3 nucleotides read TGTGCCAGCAGCTTACTAGCGGGAGGGCGGCAAGAGACCCAGTACTTC.

The chain has TRBV28 and TRBJ2-7, with a tentative D call TRBD1 (5 bases). Germline CDR1 is MDHEN and CDR2 is SYDVKM. V lost 6 bases and J 0 bases, leaving 18 bases between the germline ends. CDR3 length: 16 amino acids. CDR3 in amino acids: CASSRSGQVSSYEQYF. Here the CDR3 DNA reads TGTGCCAGCAGCCGATCAGGGCAGGTCAGCTCCTACGAGCAGTACTTC.

The J gene is TRBJ2-7, the V gene TRBV2; D gene ambiguous. In germline, CDR1 is SNHLY, CDR2 FYNNEI. Trimming removed 5 bases at V and 5 bases at J, with 13 bases between. There are 13 residues in the CDR3. CDR3 nucleotide sequence: TGTGCCAGCAGTAAAGGGTACCGAGACGAGCAGTACTTC. This gives the protein CASSKGYRDEQYF.

As for this clonotype: This may be a read error, as it is one base from a much larger clone. Likely a read error: the CDR3 ends without its conserved phenylalanine or tryptophan. The chain carries TRBV5-1 and TRBJ2-3; D unclear. Per the germline V gene, CDR1 is SGHRS and CDR2 is YFSETQ. Between the trimmed V and J ends, which lost 1 base and 6 bases, there was a span of 9 bases. The CDR3 loop spans 13 amino acids. CDR3 DNA: TGCGCCAGCAGCTTGTCCTGGGGTGATACGCAGTATTCT. This translates into CASSLSWGDTQYS.

This clonotype showed up just a few times. One end of the junction fails to match germline, which may point to a read error. The V call is TRBV15, the J call TRBJ2-1, with D possibly TRBD2 on 6 matching bases. Germline V gene sequence: CDR1 LNHNV, CDR2 YYDKDF (reference sequence). The CDR3 spans 16 residues. CDR3 loop: CATATLSGLPYDEQFF. CDR3 DNA: TGTGCCACCGCCACCCTGAGCGGGTTACCCTACGATGAGCAGTTCTTC.

This clonotype was picked up a small number of times. The genes are TRBV20-1 and TRBJ2-6; D ambiguous. This CDR3 comprises 13 residues. Germline CDR1 DFQATT, CDR2 SNEGSKA (reference sequence). V lost 4 bases and J 1 base, leaving 5 bases between the germline ends. The DNA for the CDR3 is TGCAGTGCTATCGATTCTGGGGCCAACGTCCTGACTTTC. This encodes CSAIDSGANVLTF.

J is TRBJ1-6 and V is TRBV20-1; D gene ambiguous. Trimming took 6 bases from V and 9 from J, leaving 24 bases between them. The CDR3 consists of 16 residues. CDR1 DFQATT and CDR2 SNEGSKA come from the germline V gene (reference sequence). The CDR3 sequence is CSAIEAAPRAASPLHF. In nucleotides, the CDR3 is TGCAGTGCCATAGAGGCAGCACCCCGAGCGGCTTCACCCCTCCACTTT.

This clonotype came up a few times. V gene TRBV12-5 combines with J gene TRBJ2-1; D is uncertain. CDR1 and CDR2 (germline): LGHNT, FRNRAP. Trimming took off 5 bases at V and 9 bases at J, with 14 bases between the two ends. The CDR3 length is 13 residues. In nucleotides, the CDR3 is TGTGCTAGTGGTCCATCAGACGGCCGTGAGCAGTTCTTC. Its translation is CASGPSDGREQFF. The variable domain in full, completed from reference TRBV12-5 and TRBJ2-1, reads DARVTQTPRHKVTEMGQEVTMRCQPILGHNTVFWYRQTMMQGLELLAYFRNRAPLDDSGMPKDRFSAEMPDATLATLKIQPSEPRDSAVYFCASGPSDGREQFFGPGTRLTVL.

Regarding this clonotype: A read error may account for a junction end that differs from germline. The V gene is TRBV7-8, the J gene TRBJ2-5; 10 bases map to TRBD2. The length of the CDR3 is 15 residues. The V gene's germline CDR1 is SGHVS and CDR2 FQNEAQ. CDR3 DNA: TGTGCCGGCAGCTTAGGAGGGGGACTAGCGGAGACCCAGTACTTC. It specifies CAGSLGGGLAETQYF.

The V call is TRBV11-2, the J call TRBJ2-4; TRBD1 is a possible D gene (6 bases). The length of the CDR3 is 16 residues. Looked up from germline, CDR1 is SGHAT and CDR2 is FQNNGV. V shed 5 bases and J shed 13 bases, with 27 bases lying between them. The CDR3, as DNA: TGTGCCAGCAGCCTTGGCGCAGGGGCCCTCCAAGAGGCCCAGTACTTC. Amino acids: CASSLGAGALQEAQYF. The variable domain in full, with the rest retrieved from reference TRBV11-2 and TRBJ2-4, is EAGVAQSPRYKIIEKRQSVAFWCNPISGHATLYWYQQILGQGPKLLIQFQNNGVVDDSQLPKDRFSAERLKGVDSTLKIQPAKLEDSAVYLCASSLGAGALQEAQYFGAGTRLSVL.

This clonotype was found once. The CDR3 protein is CASSSQPSDTQYF. In DNA form, the CDR3 reads TGTGCCAGCAGCTCTCAGCCGTCAGATACGCAGTATTTT. The rearrangement joins TRBV7-6 to TRBJ2-3; D gene unclear. The V gene lost 4 bases and the J gene lost 4 bases, with 9 bases spanning the gap. The CDR3 extends over 13 amino acids. Germline CDR1 reads SGHVS; CDR2 reads FNYEAQ.

The genes are TRBV7-8 and TRBJ1-2; D remains unclear. V shed 1 base and J shed 7 bases, with 10 bases lying between them. Per the germline V gene, CDR1 is SGHVS and CDR2 is FQNEAQ. The CDR3 runs to 13 residues. In DNA form, the CDR3 reads TGTGCCAGCAGCTTAGAAGCTTGGGGTGGCTACACCTTC. Amino acid sequence: CASSLEAWGGYTF. The full variable domain, with the rest looked up from reference TRBV7-8 and TRBJ1-2, is GAGVSQSPRYKVAKRGQDVALRCDPISGHVSLFWYQQALGQGPEFLTYFQNEAQLDKSGLPSDRFFAERPEGSVSTLKIQRTQQEDSAVYLCASSLEAWGGYTFGSGTRLTVV.